This is a list of T cell receptor beta chains from one sample in a study of identical twins. TCRdb re-called the 5' RACE reads with MiXCR, one entry per CDR3 protein. The sample carries some 570,000 distinct CDR3 sequences, about 22% recorded once. The same sample was also used in a study of yellow fever vaccine responses in identical twins.

The specimen sequenced was CD4+ T cells sorted from blood. These receptors originate from a woman between 18 and 30 years old in good health. Both conserved end residues are part of each CDR3. The order of the fields is clone size, V gene, CDR3 protein. Expanded clones are given a class, and other clones once, few, many or no size at all.

>few|TRBV27
CASSLLPLSSYNEQFF
>.|TRBV6-6
CASRRQGAETQYF
>few|TRBV5-6
CASSLVGQGGYGYTF
>.|TRBV20-1
CSARGSGQETQYF
>few|TRBV2
CASSDNGGRGYNEQFF
>.|TRBV11-2
CASSPREGGEQFF
>.|TRBV4-1
CASSQDLAFPDTQYF
>.|TRBV7-2
CASSSGRSGNYEQYF
>once|TRBV18
CASSPPVLSGDRTDTQYF
>few|TRBV5-6
CASSLGLTAKNIQYF
>.|TRBV12-5
CASGLVPLQIAGVAYEQYF
>.|TRBV11-2
CASSPFMTGGGGYTF
>many|TRBV12-3/TRBV12-4
CASSLAEMNTEAFF
>.|TRBV6-1
CASSALAGDTQYF
>few|TRBV12-3/TRBV12-4
CASSLPGRGGTNTGELFF
>many|TRBV7-2
CASSRQANTEAFF
>.|TRBV12-3/TRBV12-4
CASSFGLLAGGPNEQFF
>.|TRBV25-1
CASSDSTGWEQFF
>.|TRBV7-2
CASSYALSDTQYF
>few|TRBV12-3/TRBV12-4
CASAGTSGMGYGNEQFF
>few|TRBV12-3/TRBV12-4
CASSFGRSGTGHNEQFF
>few|TRBV20-1
CSALWSSSEAFF
>few|TRBV6-1
CASSDDGGSSYEQYF
>few|TRBV5-1
CASSRGGKRTDTQYF
>few|TRBV10-3
CAIMGSSTDTQYF
>.|TRBV7-9
CASSLPGNTGELFF
>.|TRBV3-1
CASSQVGEGTEAFF
>many|TRBV6-5
CASSYGGNQPQHF
>.|TRBV27
CASSLRGGPNEQFF
>.|TRBV3-1
CASSQESRGGGDTQYF
>few|TRBV5-6
CASSSGGTQDEQFF
>few|TRBV14
CASSQIAGAPTGELFF
>.|TRBV29-1
CSASPAGANVLTF
>.|TRBV20-1
CSAPHLVGLHGEQFF
>few|TRBV15
CATSRVAGATGELFF
>.|TRBV4-2
CASSQEKQTYEQNF
>few|TRBV10-2
CASISSGAGETQYF
>few|TRBV6-1
CASRKDSYTGELFF
>many|TRBV29-1
CSVVIRLGSSYEQYF
>once|TRBV18
CASSPPHILGGPFPAKNIQYF